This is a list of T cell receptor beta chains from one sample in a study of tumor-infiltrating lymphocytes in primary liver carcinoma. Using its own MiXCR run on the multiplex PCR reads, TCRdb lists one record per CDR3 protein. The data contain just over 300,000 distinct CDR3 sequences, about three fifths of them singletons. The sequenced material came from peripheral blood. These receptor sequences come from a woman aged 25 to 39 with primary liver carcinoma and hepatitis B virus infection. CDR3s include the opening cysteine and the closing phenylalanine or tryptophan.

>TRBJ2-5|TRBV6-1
CASSSNRGGETQYF
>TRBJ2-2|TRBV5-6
CASSSINTGELFF
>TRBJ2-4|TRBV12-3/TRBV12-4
CASGTGLAGGRAKNIQYF
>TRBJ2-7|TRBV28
CASSLIGGGEQYF
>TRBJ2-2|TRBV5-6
CASSFRTQGANTGELFF
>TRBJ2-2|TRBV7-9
CASSGDRDGTGELFF
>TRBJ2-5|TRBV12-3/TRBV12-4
CVSSFRVQETQYF
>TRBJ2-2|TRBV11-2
CASSSLTSGTGELFF
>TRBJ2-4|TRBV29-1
CSVIHGRGIQYF
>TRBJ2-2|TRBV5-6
CVSSLAHRVTGELFF
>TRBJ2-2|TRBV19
CASGQGNGELFF
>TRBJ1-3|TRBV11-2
CASSLGGGFSGNTIYF
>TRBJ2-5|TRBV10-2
CASSEWQGGRKETQYF
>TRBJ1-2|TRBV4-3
CASSAELEIHDYSF
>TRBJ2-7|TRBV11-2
CASSFPRQLSYEQYF
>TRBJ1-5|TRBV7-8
CASSLDLGGQSQHF
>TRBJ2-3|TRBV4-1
CASSRLTGSEDTQYF
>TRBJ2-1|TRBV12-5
CTSGLGPGNEQFF
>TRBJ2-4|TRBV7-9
CASSPLGTKSIQYF
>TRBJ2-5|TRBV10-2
CASSEWAGVQETQYF
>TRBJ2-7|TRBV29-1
CSVAGDKSSYEQYF
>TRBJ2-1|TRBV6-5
CASSFGTGSYNEQFF
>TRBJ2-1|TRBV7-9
CASSPYSGRANNEQFF
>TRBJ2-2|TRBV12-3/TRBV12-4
CASSFSGGGLFF
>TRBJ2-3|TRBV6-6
CTSSRGATSDTQYF
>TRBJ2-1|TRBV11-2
CASSPRPGGLYNEQFF
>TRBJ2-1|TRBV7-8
CASSSRAGNDYNEQFF
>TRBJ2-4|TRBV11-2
CASSHLGDRPKNIQYF